This T cell receptor (beta chain) was sequenced during a study of CD8 T cells in Susac syndrome. RNA totalling roughly 0.5 to 1 ug underwent reverse transcription with random hexamers. TCRdb called the immunoSEQ multiplex PCR reads again in MiXCR, with one record for every CDR3 protein. The sample consists of roughly 150,000 distinct CDR3 sequences, 85% to 95% of them appearing once. The V gene's germline CDR1 is SGHRS and CDR2 YFSETQ. The CDR3 loop spans 16 amino acids. V lost 4 bases, J lost 4 bases, and 19 bases lay in between. The sequence derives from a human donor in good health. The chain is built from TRBV5-1 and TRBJ2-3; tentatively, D is TRBD1 (5 bases). Sequencing was carried out using CD4+ T cells from PBMCs. The CDR3 loop reads CASSRVGQGGADTQYF. The CDR3 DNA follows: TGCGCCAGCAGCCGGGTAGGGCAGGGCGGTGCAGATACGCAGTATTTT.